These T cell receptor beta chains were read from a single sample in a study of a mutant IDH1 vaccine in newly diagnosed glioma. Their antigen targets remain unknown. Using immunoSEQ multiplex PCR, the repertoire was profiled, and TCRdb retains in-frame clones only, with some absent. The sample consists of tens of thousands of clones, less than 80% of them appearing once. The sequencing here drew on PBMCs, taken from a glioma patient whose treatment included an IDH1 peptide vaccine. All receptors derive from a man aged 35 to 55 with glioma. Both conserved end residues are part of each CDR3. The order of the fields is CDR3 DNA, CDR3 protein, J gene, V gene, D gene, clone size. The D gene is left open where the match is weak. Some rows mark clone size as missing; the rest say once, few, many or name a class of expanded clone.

DNA: TGTGCCAGTAACAGCGGGAGGGTTTCGTACAATGAGCAGTTCTTC
CDR3: CASNSGRVSYNEQFF
J: TRBJ2-1
V: TRBV19
D: TRBD2
size: .

DNA: TGCAGCGTTCGACATAGCGGAACCTACAATGAGCAGTTCTTC
CDR3: CSVRHSGTYNEQFF
J: TRBJ2-1
V: TRBV29-1
D: .
size: .

DNA: TGCGCCAGCAGCCAAGCCCAGATACGAGCCACTGAAGCTTTCTTT
CDR3: CASSQAQIRATEAFF
J: TRBJ1-1
V: TRBV4-1
D: .
size: .

DNA: TGTGCCAGCAGCTCGGAGGGTGTAGAGACCCAGTACTTC
CDR3: CASSSEGVETQYF
J: TRBJ2-5
V: TRBV28
D: .
size: .

DNA: TGTGCCGGGAGGACAGGGCATAATTCACCCCTCCACTTT
CDR3: CAGRTGHNSPLHF
J: TRBJ1-6
V: TRBV6-1
D: TRBD1
size: .

DNA: TGTGCCAGCAGCCAGGGGAGGTCTGAAGCTTTCTTT
CDR3: CASSQGRSEAFF
J: TRBJ1-1
V: TRBV6-1
D: .
size: .

DNA: TGCAGCGTAGCAGACTACTACGAGCAGTACTTC
CDR3: CSVADYYEQYF
J: TRBJ2-7
V: TRBV29-1
D: .
size: few

DNA: TGTGCCTGGACGGGTGGGCTTCACGGCTACACCTTC
CDR3: CAWTGGLHGYTF
J: TRBJ1-2
V: TRBV30
D: .
size: once

DNA: TGTGCCAGCTCCGGCGGGGCACCTGAACACTCCTACAATGAGCAGTTCTTC
CDR3: CASSGGAPEHSYNEQFF
J: TRBJ2-1
V: TRBV27
D: .
size: .

DNA: TGCGCCAGCAGCTTGCTAGGGCAGATGAGTACGGGCTACAATGAGCAGTTCTTC
CDR3: CASSLLGQMSTGYNEQFF
J: TRBJ2-1
V: TRBV5-1
D: .
size: .

DNA: TGCGCCAGCAGCTCTGATAGCGGGTGGGGAACCTACGAGCAGTACTTC
CDR3: CASSSDSGWGTYEQYF
J: TRBJ2-7
V: TRBV5-1
D: TRBD2
size: .

DNA: TGTGCCAGCAGCTTAGCGAGCGGGAAGCAGTACTTC
CDR3: CASSLASGKQYF
J: TRBJ2-7
V: TRBV5-8
D: TRBD2
size: .

DNA: TGTGCCTGGAGCGTTGCCGGGGATGGCTACACCTTC
CDR3: CAWSVAGDGYTF
J: TRBJ1-2
V: TRBV30
D: .
size: few

DNA: TGTGCCAGCTCATCCGGGACAGGGCAGGAGACCCAGTACTTC
CDR3: CASSSGTGQETQYF
J: TRBJ2-5
V: TRBV18
D: TRBD1
size: .

DNA: TGTGCCAGCAGCTTAGGGTCCAGGGGACAGACTGAAGCTTTCTTT
CDR3: CASSLGSRGQTEAFF
J: TRBJ1-1
V: TRBV7-6
D: TRBD1
size: .

DNA: TGTGCCAGCAGTTTGGGGGTGTCTTCCTACGAGCAGTACTTC
CDR3: CASSLGVSSYEQYF
J: TRBJ2-7
V: TRBV5-4
D: .
size: .